The clone carrying this T cell receptor (beta chain) has a handful of counts. Its antigen remains unidentified. Using constant-segment primers, 5'RACE produced TCR alpha and TCR beta cDNA libraries carrying sample barcodes and UMIs. TCRdb redid the calling of the 5' RACE reads with MiXCR, one entry per CDR3 protein. The sample lists roughly 450,000 distinct CDR3 sequences, roughly 17% occurring once. This specimen belongs to a study of T-cell memory formation after mild COVID-19. Study as a whole: Across donors, TCR clusters were largely donor specific.

CDR1 is SGHTA, CDR2 FQGNSA, per germline. CDR3 size: 16 residues. The V end was cut by 6 bases, the J end by 2 bases, with 18 bases between. Study findings and constraints: The appearance of some responding clones in pre-infection memory suggested that cross-reactive memory joined.

The specimen was PBMCs or a T cell subset sorted from them (not recorded which). V gene TRBV7-2 combines with J gene TRBJ2-3; the D gene is possibly TRBD2 (6 bases). The origin of this receptor is a man aged 18 to 30 who had mild COVID-19 (a few samples of this study predate the infection). Cell type and time point are not known. The CDR3 coding sequence is TGTGCCAGCAGGTACGGCCGGGGGACCTCCACAGATACGCAGTATTTT. It encodes CASRYGRGTSTDTQYF.